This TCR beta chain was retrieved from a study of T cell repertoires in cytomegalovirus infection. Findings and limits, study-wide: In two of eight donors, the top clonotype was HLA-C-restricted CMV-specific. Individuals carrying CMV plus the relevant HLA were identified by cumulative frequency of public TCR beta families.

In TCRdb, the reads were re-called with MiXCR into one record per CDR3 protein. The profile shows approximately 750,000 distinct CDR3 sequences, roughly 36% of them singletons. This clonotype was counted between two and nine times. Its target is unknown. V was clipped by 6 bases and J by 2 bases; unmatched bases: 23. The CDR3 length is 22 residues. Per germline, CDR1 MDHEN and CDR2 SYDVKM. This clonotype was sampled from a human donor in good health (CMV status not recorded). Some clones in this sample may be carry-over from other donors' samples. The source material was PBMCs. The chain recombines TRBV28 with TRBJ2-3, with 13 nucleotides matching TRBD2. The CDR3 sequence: CASRDRTAEPFGLAGDTDTQYF. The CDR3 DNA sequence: TGTGCCAGCAGGGATCGGACAGCGGAACCCTTCGGACTAGCGGGGGACACAGATACGCAGTATTTT.